This T cell receptor beta chain was recorded in a study of T cell responses to AZD1222 COVID-19 vaccine. Broader study findings: The sample set comprised mostly white British donors with more females, and clonal diversity was possibly underestimated.

Repertoires were generated with immunoSEQ multiplex PCR, while TCRdb's copy carries only in-frame clones and drops some. The sample has about 60,000 clones; more than 65% are singletons. For this clone: Antigen unknown.

Specimen: peripheral blood, collected on day 0 of AZD1222 vaccination. This sequence was found in an adult in good health.

CDR3 protein: CASSSEGNQPQHF. CDR3 nucleotides: TGCGCCAGCAGCTCGGAGGGCAATCAGCCCCAGCATTTT. This chain links TRBV5-1 with TRBJ1-5; D call uncertain. This CDR3 region has 13 residues. V lost 3 bases and J lost 2, with 6 bases in between. Per germline, CDR1 SGHRS and CDR2 YFSETQ.